Listed below are T cell receptor beta chains from one sample, sequenced in a study of T cell changes during pregnancy in multiple sclerosis. This table comes from immunoSEQ multiplex PCR, and its TCRdb copy is limited to in-frame clones, with some not included. The data hold about 77,000 clones, with around 93% observed a single time. Source: peripheral blood, taken after pregnancy. These receptors all stem from a female donor in good health, enrolled as a control in a pregnancy study. Both conserved end residues are part of each CDR3. Each record gives: clone size, D gene, V gene, J gene, CDR3 DNA, CDR3 protein. A D gene is named only where the DNA matches it firmly. The size of a clone is reported for some rows only, either as once, few or many, or as a class for expanded clones.

>-|TRBD2|TRBV7-2|TRBJ2-2
TGTGCCAGCAGCTTAACTAGCGGGAGGCTTAACACCGGGGAGCTGTTTTTT
CASSLTSGRLNTGELFF
>-|-|TRBV7-9|TRBJ2-5
TGTGCCAGCAGCTTAGGGGTAGGGAGCCAAGAGACCCAGTACTTC
CASSLGVGSQETQYF
>-|TRBD1|TRBV7-9|TRBJ2-5
TGTGCCAGCGGATCAGGGGGCCAAGAGACCCAGTACTTC
CASGSGGQETQYF
>-|-|TRBV6-1|TRBJ2-1
TGTGCCAGCAGGGGACAAGTTACAGGTGAGCAGTTCTTC
CASRGQVTGEQFF
>-|-|TRBV6-1|TRBJ2-2
TGTGCCAGCAGTGAAGAGGAGGCGAACACCGGGGAGCTGTTTTTT
CASSEEEANTGELFF
>-|TRBD1|TRBV9|TRBJ2-1
TGTGCCAGCAGCGCAACCTGGACAGGGGGCGCCTACAATGAGCAGTTCTTC
CASSATWTGGAYNEQFF
>-|TRBD2|TRBV11-2|TRBJ2-5
TGTGCCAGCAGTCAGAGGGTAGCGGGGACCCAGTACTTC
CASSQRVAGTQYF
>-|-|TRBV10-3|TRBJ1-3
TGTGCCATCAGTGAGTCAGGGGCCGGTAGGACAGAGATATCTGGAAACACCATATATTTT
CAISESGAGRTEISGNTIYF
>-|TRBD2|TRBV2|TRBJ2-3
TGTGCCAGCAGGGGGACTAGCGGGGGGTACACAGATACGCAGTATTTT
CASRGTSGGYTDTQYF
>-|-|TRBV27|TRBJ1-1
TGTGCCAGCAACATAGGGGGGGAGGGCACTGAAGCTTTCTTT
CASNIGGEGTEAFF
>-|-|TRBV7-2|TRBJ2-2
TGTGCCAGCAGGAACAGGGTGTCTACCGGGGAGCTGTTTTTT
CASRNRVSTGELFF
>-|TRBD1|TRBV29-1|TRBJ1-3
TGCAGCGTTGAAAAGCGGGACAGGGGAAACACCATATATTTT
CSVEKRDRGNTIYF
>-|-|TRBV2|TRBJ1-2
TGTGCCAGCAGCCCGGGGGGTCCGGGCTACACCTTC
CASSPGGPGYTF
>-|TRBD1|TRBV18|TRBJ2-5
TGTGCCAGCTCACCCCAGGGACAGGGGGTACAGGAGACCCAGTACTTC
CASSPQGQGVQETQYF
>-|TRBD1|TRBV2|TRBJ1-6
TGTGCCAGCAGTGATGCAGGACAGGGTAGGACCTATAATTCACCCCTCCACTTT
CASSDAGQGRTYNSPLHF
>few|-|TRBV7-9|TRBJ1-2
TGTGCCAGCAGCCCAAATTCTAACTATGGCTACACCTTC
CASSPNSNYGYTF
>-|-|TRBV10-3|TRBJ1-2
TGTGCCATCAGTCCCGAGGAGGGAGTATATTGGTATGGCTACACCTTC
CAISPEEGVYWYGYTF
>-|-|TRBV11-2|TRBJ2-1
TGTGCCAGCAGATTGGGCCTGGGGCACATCAATGAGCAGTTCTTC
CASRLGLGHINEQFF
>-|TRBD1|TRBV27|TRBJ2-7
TGTGCCAGCAAACGACAGGGGGCGTACGAGCAGTACTTC
CASKRQGAYEQYF
>-|-|TRBV7-9|TRBJ1-4
TGTGCCAGCAGCTCCCTGATGAGGGTCGTTAATGAAAAACTGTTTTTT
CASSSLMRVVNEKLFF
>-|-|TRBV19|TRBJ1-1
TGTGCCAGTACCCCAGTCATGAACACTGAAGCTTTCTTT
CASTPVMNTEAFF
>once|-|TRBV27|TRBJ2-3
TGTGCCAGCAGTTTAGGACTATACACAGATACGCAGTATTTT
CASSLGLYTDTQYF
>-|-|TRBV18|TRBJ2-5
TGTGCCAGCTCACCCGGGATCCAAGAGACCCAGTACTTC
CASSPGIQETQYF
>-|-|TRBV5-1|TRBJ2-2
TGCGCCAGCAGCTTTTCAGGGGACGGATACACCGGGGAGCTGTTTTTT
CASSFSGDGYTGELFF
>once|-|TRBV5-4|TRBJ2-5
TGTGCCAGCAGCTTGGGGACTAGGGGGGAGACCCAGTACTTC
CASSLGTRGETQYF
>-|TRBD1|TRBV6-6|TRBJ2-3
TGTGCCAGCGAACCGGGACAGCAAAGCACAGATACGCAGTATTTT
CASEPGQQSTDTQYF
>few|-|TRBV6-5|TRBJ1-6
TGTGCCAGCAGTTACTCATCAGGGGATAATTCACCCCTCCACTTT
CASSYSSGDNSPLHF
>-|TRBD1|TRBV10-3|TRBJ2-7
TGTGCCATCAGGGGTGACCGGGACAGATACGAGCAGTACTTC
CAIRGDRDRYEQYF
>-|-|TRBV5-1|TRBJ2-1
TGCGCCAGCAGCTCAGGGTTGGCGGGATTACTGCGCGACAATGAGCAGTTCTTC
CASSSGLAGLLRDNEQFF
>-|TRBD2|TRBV9|TRBJ2-5
TGTGCCAGCAGCTTCGTAGCGGGGAGCCAAGAGACCCAGTACTTC
CASSFVAGSQETQYF
>-|-|TRBV5-4|TRBJ2-2
TGTGCCAGCAGCTTGATTTCGGGCACCGGGGAGCTGTTTTTT
CASSLISGTGELFF
>-|TRBD2|TRBV29-1|TRBJ2-1
TGCAGCGTTGTCGTAGCGGGGGTAAATGAGCAGTTCTTC
CSVVVAGVNEQFF
>-|-|TRBV1|TRBJ2-7
TGCACCAGCAGCCAGGGACCCGGGACTAGCGGAACGATAGGCTCCTACGAGCAGTACTTC
CTSSQGPGTSGTIGSYEQYF
>-|-|TRBV7-6|TRBJ2-5
TGTGCCAGCAGCTTAGTCTCTGAGACCCAGTACTTC
CASSLVSETQYF
>-|TRBD2|TRBV27|TRBJ2-7
TGTGCCAGCAGTTACCTCAGCCCCAGGACTAGCGGGGGTAATTACGAGCAGTACTTC
CASSYLSPRTSGGNYEQYF
>-|TRBD2|TRBV7-3|TRBJ2-3
TGTGCCAGCAGCTTATATCCCGCGGGAGGGGGCACAGATACGCAGTATTTT
CASSLYPAGGGTDTQYF
>-|TRBD1|TRBV6-5|TRBJ2-7
TGTGCCAGCAGTTACTCGTTTCAGGGGGCAGGGTACGAGCAGTACTTC
CASSYSFQGAGYEQYF
>once|TRBD2|TRBV10-3|TRBJ2-1
TGTGCCATCAGTGAGTCACTAGCGGGAGGGGGCCACAATGAGCAGTTCTTC
CAISESLAGGGHNEQFF
>once|TRBD1|TRBV2|TRBJ2-5
TGTGCCAGCAGTGAAGCCAGGGGGCGAGAGACCCAGTACTTC
CASSEARGRETQYF
>-|-|TRBV5-6|TRBJ1-1
TGTGCCAGCAGCTTGCCTATACGGGTCGGGGATACTGAAGCTTTCTTT
CASSLPIRVGDTEAFF